Presented here are 28 T cell receptor beta chains from one specimen sequenced in a study of T cell responses to AZD1222 COVID-19 vaccine (dated by TCRdb to the early 2020s). The library was made by the immunoSEQ multiplex PCR assay. This immuneACCESS table, as held by TCRdb, lists in-frame sequences with V and J called but not all clones. Of the missing ones, under half trace to an unresolved V gene in checked studies; the others have no known cause. This sample comprises 100,000 to 130,000 clones, just over 85% of them detected only once. The ten largest clones capture 2.5% to 4% of the sample. What this sample's time point label stands for: baseline before first vaccination. The sample here was peripheral blood, taken on day 0 of AZD1222 vaccination. The receptor source for this set is an adult in good health.

The CDR3 DNA sequence: TGTGCCAGCAGCCCCCTGACAGGGTACAACTATGGCTACACCTTC. Translating it yields CASSPLTGYNYGYTF. The rearrangement links TRBV3-1 (or the pseudogene TRBV3-2) to TRBJ1-2; 7 bases line up with TRBD1. CDR1 LGHDT and CDR2 YNNKEL come from the germline V gene (reference sequence). V lost 4 bases to trimming and J lost 2 bases; unmatched junction nucleotides: 7. This CDR3 is built from 15 residues.

CDR3 DNA sequence: TGTGCCAGCAGCGTAGGTGGGGAAAAAACAGATACGCAGTATTTT. It yields the protein CASSVGGEKTDTQYF. V gene TRBV9 combines with J gene TRBJ2-3; D unresolved. Trimming pared 0 bases from V and 3 bases from J, leaving 11 bases between. Germline-derived CDR1 and CDR2 are SGDLS and YYNGEE. CDR3 length: 15 amino acids.

The rearrangement links TRBV3-1 (or the pseudogene TRBV3-2) to TRBJ2-7, with 7 bases fitting TRBD2. CDR3 length equals 13 residues. Trimming cost V 3 bases and J 7 bases; bases outside gene matches: 6. In germline, CDR1 is LGHDT, CDR2 YNNKEL (reference sequence). The CDR3 DNA is TGTGCCAGCAGCCAGCGGGAGCCGGCTGAGCAGTACTTC. Protein product: CASSQREPAEQYF.

The genes are TRBV6-5 and TRBJ1-5, with D possibly matching TRBD1 (5 bases). Germline V gene sequence: CDR1 MNHEY, CDR2 SVGAGI. V dropped 5 bases and J dropped 0 bases, with 8 bases sitting between them. There are 14 residues in the CDR3. CDR3 DNA sequence: TGTGCCAGCAGTATGGGGGTTAGCAATCAGCCCCAGCATTTT. Translated: CASSMGVSNQPQHF.

This clone appeared a single time. The CDR3 DNA sequence: TGTGCCAGCTCACCAGGGGTTCAAGATACGCAGTATTTT. Translated: CASSPGVQDTQYF. V gene TRBV18 combines with J gene TRBJ2-3; D remains ambiguous. CDR1 is KGHSH and CDR2 is LQKENI in the germline V gene. Trimming cost V 2 bases and J 5 bases, with 8 bases left between them. The CDR3 runs to 13 residues. Together with reference TRBV18 and TRBJ2-3, the CDR3 gives the full variable domain: NAGVMQNPRHLVRRRGQEARLRCSPMKGHSHVYWYRQLPEEGLKFMVYLQKENIIDESGMPKERFSAEFPKEGPSILRIQQVVRGDSAAYFCASSPGVQDTQYFGPGTRLTVL.

This clone occurred once. The genes are TRBV11-3 and TRBJ2-5; 9 bases align to TRBD2. This CDR3 spans 15 amino acids. V lost 1 base and J lost 5; bases outside the gene matches: 5. Germline V gene sequence: CDR1 SGHNT, CDR2 YENEEA. The CDR3 loop is CASSLGAGGLETQYF. DNA of the CDR3: TGTGCCAGCAGCTTAGGAGCGGGGGGTCTCGAGACCCAGTACTTC.

The rearrangement uses TRBV14 and TRBJ1-2, with D possibly matching TRBD1 (5 bases). CDR3 length: 13 amino acids. The ends were cut back, 5 bases at V and 8 bases at J, with 15 bases in the middle. Looked up from germline, CDR1 is SGHDN and CDR2 is FVKESK. The CDR3 loop reads CASSEGQGFGYTF. For the CDR3, the DNA is TGTGCCAGCAGCGAGGGGCAGGGTTTCGGCTACACCTTC.

The chain joins TRBV24-1 to TRBJ2-1; 10 bases map to TRBD2. Germline assignment: CDR1 KGHDR and CDR2 SFDVKD. The CDR3 length is 16 residues. The J segment lost 7 bases and the V segment lost 4 bases, leaving 9 bases of the junction unmatched. CDR3 residues: CATSDRAGGRDNEQFF. CDR3 DNA sequence: TGTGCCACCAGTGACAGAGCGGGGGGGCGGGATAATGAGCAGTTCTTC.

The V gene is TRBV28, the J gene TRBJ1-5, with TRBD1 matching over 11 bases. Germline CDR1 is MDHEN and CDR2 is SYDVKM. This CDR3 has 16 residues. J lost 3 bases, V lost 6 bases, and 7 bases had no gene match. CDR3 loop: CASSPGDRGDNQPQHF. DNA for the CDR3: TGTGCCAGCAGCCCAGGGGACAGGGGGGACAATCAGCCCCAGCATTTT.

This chain uses TRBV5-1 with TRBJ1-3; 9 nucleotides align to TRBD1. CDR3 length: 14 residues. V lost 4 bases to trimming and J lost 6 bases; unmatched junction nucleotides: 5. The germline V gene encodes CDR1 SGHRS and CDR2 YFSETQ. The CDR3, as DNA: TGCGCCAGCAGCGGGGGACAGGGAGAAAACACCATATATTTT. Its translation: CASSGGQGENTIYF.

The chain uses TRBV7-3 and TRBJ1-1; D call uncertain. The CDR3 extends over 14 amino acids. The ends were cut back, 5 bases at V and 4 bases at J, with 14 bases in the middle. The V gene's germline CDR1 is SGHTA and CDR2 FQGTGA. The CDR3 here is CASSPSREITEAFF. CDR3 in DNA: TGTGCCAGCAGCCCGTCACGGGAGATCACTGAAGCTTTCTTT.

In its sample, this clone was seen a few times. The chain carries TRBV7-6 and TRBJ2-3; D unresolved. This CDR3 region has 18 residues. Looked up from germline, CDR1 is SGHVS and CDR2 is FNYEAQ. V lost 1 base and J 1 base, leaving 18 bases between the germline ends. CDR3 sequence reads: CASSLGGRAEPGTDTQYF. In nucleotides, the CDR3 is TGTGCCAGCAGCTTAGGGGGTAGGGCCGAACCGGGCACAGATACGCAGTATTTT. The whole variable domain, filled in from reference TRBV7-6 and TRBJ2-3, reads GAGVSQSPRYKVTKRGQDVALRCDPISGHVSLYWYRQALGQGPEFLTYFNYEAQQDKSGLPNDRFSAERPEGSISTLTIQRTEQRDSAMYRCASSLGGRAEPGTDTQYFGPGTRLTVL.

This sequence joins TRBV7-2 and TRBJ1-1; TRBD1 is a possible D gene (6 bases). Trimming cost V 4 bases and J 7 bases, with 16 bases left between them. The CDR3 sequence is 14 residues long. Germline V lookup: CDR1 SGHTA, CDR2 FQGNSA. CDR3 DNA: TGTGCCAGCAGCTCGTACGGACAGCCAGTTGAAGCTTTCTTT. Amino acid sequence: CASSSYGQPVEAFF. Full variable domain (remainder filled in from reference TRBV7-2 and TRBJ1-1): GAGVSQSPSNKVTEKGKDVELRCDPISGHTALYWYRQSLGQGLEFLIYFQGNSAPDKSGLPSDRFSAERTGGSVSTLTIQRTQQEDSAVYLCASSSYGQPVEAFFGQGTRLTVV.

V gene TRBV24-1 combines with J gene TRBJ1-4; 9 bases are shared with TRBD1. Looked up from germline, CDR1 is KGHDR and CDR2 is SFDVKD. The ends lost 3 bases at V and 8 bases at J; junction bases unmatched: 6. The CDR3 is 15 residues long. The CDR3 protein is CATSDRDRDGEKLFF. The CDR3 bases are TGTGCCACCAGTGATCGGGACAGGGACGGCGAAAAACTGTTTTTT.

The chain recombines TRBV19 with TRBJ1-1; no firm D call. Looked up from germline, CDR1 is LNHDA and CDR2 is SQIVND (reference sequence). The CDR3 length is 13 residues. With 2 bases removed from V and 3 bases from J, the gap between germline ends came to 7 bases. CDR3 sequence: CASSIQEDTEAFF. CDR3 DNA sequence: TGTGCCAGTAGTATACAGGAGGACACTGAAGCTTTCTTT.

The CDR3 bases are TGTGCCAGTAGTATCGGACGCGGAAACACCATATATTTT. Amino acid sequence: CASSIGRGNTIYF. V and J are TRBV19 and TRBJ1-3; the D is unclear. Per the germline V gene, CDR1 is LNHDA and CDR2 is SQIVND (reference sequence). With 3 bases removed from V and 4 bases from J, the gap between germline ends came to 7 bases. The CDR3 covers 13 residues.

The rearrangement uses TRBV19 and TRBJ1-2; 7 bases fit TRBD1. V dropped 9 bases and J dropped 6; count of bases not matched to a gene: 10. The CDR3 is 13 residues long. Germline CDR1 LNHDA, CDR2 SQIVND (reference sequence). The CDR3 nucleotides are TGTGCCAGCAGCGAAACAGGGGAGGATGGCTACACCTTC. Its protein product is CASSETGEDGYTF.

The chain employs TRBV5-1 and TRBJ1-4; maybe TRBD1 (6 bases). The V end lost 0 bases, the J end lost 8 bases, and 11 bases lay between the germline ends. The CDR3 length is 14 residues. Germline CDR1 and CDR2: SGHRS and YFSETQ. CDR3 sequence (DNA): TGCGCCAGCAGCTTGGTACAGGGAGGCGAAAAACTGTTTTTT. Amino acids: CASSLVQGGEKLFF.

The chain carries TRBV30 and TRBJ2-1; 13 bases are shared with TRBD2. The V gene's germline CDR1 is GTSNPN and CDR2 SVGIG (reference sequence). With V trimmed by 7 bases and J by 9 bases, 6 bases remained unmatched. This CDR3 region has 13 residues. CDR3 DNA sequence: TGTGCCTACGGGACTAGCGGGGTGGGTGAGCAGTTCTTC. It yields the protein CAYGTSGVGEQFF.

The chain recombines TRBV28 with TRBJ2-2, with TRBD1 matching 7 bases. Germline V gene data show CDR1 as MDHEN and CDR2 as SYDVKM. Trimming at V came to 6 bases and at J to 4 bases, leaving 5 bases not matched to a gene. CDR3 size: 14 residues. CDR3 nucleotides: TGTGCCAGCAGACCGGGACAGATCACCGGGGAGCTGTTTTTT. It specifies CASRPGQITGELFF.

The rearrangement joins TRBV5-6 to TRBJ1-1, with 8 positions matching TRBD1. With V trimmed by 6 bases and J by 4 bases, 20 bases remained unmatched. CDR1 and CDR2 (germline): SGHDT, YYEEEE. This CDR3 has 18 amino acids. The CDR3 DNA follows: TGTGCCAGCACCCCTAGCCCGGGTCAGGGGGCTTTCAGCACTGAAGCTTTCTTT. It is translated as CASTPSPGQGAFSTEAFF.

V and J are TRBV10-2 and TRBJ1-5; no reliable D call. The germline V and J ends were trimmed by 3 bases and 2 bases, with 14 bases remaining between them. CDR3 length: 16 amino acids. Germline-derived CDR1 and CDR2 are WSHSY and SAAADI. CDR3 nucleotides: TGCGCCAGCAGTGACCTGGTCGTTTACGGCAATCAGCCCCAGCATTTT. Its translation: CASSDLVVYGNQPQHF.

The chain combines TRBV5-1 with TRBJ1-1, with 8 bases identical to TRBD1. The CDR3 consists of 14 residues. V dropped 2 bases and J dropped 6; count of bases not matched to a gene: 6. Germline loops: CDR1 SGHRS, CDR2 YFSETQ. CDR3 residues: CASSLPQGAAEAFF. Written as DNA, the CDR3 is TGCGCCAGCAGCTTACCTCAGGGGGCCGCTGAAGCTTTCTTT.

The chain is built from TRBV6-5 and TRBJ1-2; 7 bases line up with TRBD1. The CDR3 length is 15 residues. The V gene end was trimmed by 10 bases and the J gene end by 7 bases; junction bases not matched to a gene: 18. Germline-derived CDR1 and CDR2 are MNHEY and SVGAGI. CDR3 protein: CATHINIGGGSGYTF. The DNA of the CDR3 is TGTGCCACCCACATCAACATCGGAGGGGGCTCTGGCTACACCTTC.

This clone appeared once. The genes are TRBV5-6 and TRBJ2-6; D possibly matches TRBD1 or TRBD2 (5 bases each). V was clipped by 0 bases and J by 0 bases, with 16 bases between them. In germline, CDR1 is SGHDT, CDR2 YYEEEE. CDR3 length: 19 amino acids. This CDR3 reads CASSLVGRWGISGANVLTF. In DNA form, the CDR3 reads TGTGCCAGCAGCTTGGTAGGCAGGTGGGGGATCTCTGGGGCCAACGTCCTGACTTTC.

The chain couples TRBV21-1 to TRBJ1-1. TRBV21-1 constitutes a pseudogene. The CDR3 has 14 residues. In DNA, the CDR3 is TGTGCCAGCAACCCCAGGGGGGGGCGGCGTGAAGCTTTCTTT. Its protein product is CASNPRGGRREAFF.

The V call is TRBV23-1, the J call TRBJ1-3, with D maybe TRBD1 (5 bases). TRBV23-1 counts as an open reading frame of uncertain function. The CDR3 loop spans 16 amino acids. Trimming cost V 4 bases and J 1 base, with 14 bases left between them. CDR3 region: CASSPPGPKSGNTIYF. DNA of the CDR3: TGCGCCAGCAGTCCTCCGGGACCGAAATCTGGAAACACCATATATTTT.

V gene TRBV5-5 combines with J gene TRBJ1-3, with unresolved D. The V and J ends lost 4 bases and 0 bases respectively, with 5 bases between them. The CDR3 runs 13 residues. In germline, CDR1 is SGHKS, CDR2 YYEKEE (reference sequence). CDR3 nucleotides: TGTGCCAGCAGCCCGGACTCTGGAAACACCATATATTTT. Translated: CASSPDSGNTIYF.